These 14 T cell receptor beta chains were all obtained from the same sample, sequenced in a study of T cell repertoires in cytomegalovirus infection. TCRdb redid the calling of the reads with MiXCR, one entry per CDR3 protein. Of 900,000 to 950,000 distinct CDR3 sequences detected, 30% to 40% appear once; the ten largest clones hold roughly an eighth. Which antigens these TCRs recognize remains unknown. This material consisted of cultured CD8+ T cells from PBMCs, taken from culture after CMV antigen stimulation. All receptors come from a human donor in good health (CMV status not recorded). Some clones in this sample may be carry-over from other donors' samples.

This clonotype was seen a single time. The genes are TRBV27 and TRBJ2-2; unclear D gene. The CDR3 runs 12 residues. From germline, CDR1 is MNHEY and CDR2 SMNVEV (reference sequence). Trimming removed 10 bases from V and 5 bases from J, with 11 bases in between. The CDR3: CATSLITGELFF. Here the CDR3 DNA reads TGTGCCACCTCCCTCATTACCGGGGAGCTGTTTTTT.

This clonotype appeared a few times. The V gene is TRBV6-5, the J gene TRBJ2-1; 10 bases fit TRBD1. Germline CDR1 and CDR2: MNHEY and SVGAGI. The CDR3 contains 13 residues. The trim removed 5 bases at V and 10 bases at J, leaving 5 bases unmatched. CDR3 DNA: TGTGCCAGCAGTCATGGACAGGGGGGCGAGCAGTTCTTC. This gives the protein CASSHGQGGEQFF.

This clonotype was seen more than once but under ten times. The chain has TRBV5-1 and TRBJ2-1; TRBD2 matches at 10 bases. The CDR3 loop spans 13 amino acids. Germline CDR1 is SGHRS and CDR2 is YFSETQ. The CDR3 DNA sequence: TGCGGGGCAGCTCGCTATAGCGGGGGGGAGCAGTTCTTC. Encoded protein: CGAARYSGGEQFF. Variable domain in full (rest from reference TRBV5-1 and TRBJ2-1): KAGVTQTPRYLIKTRGQQVTLSCSPISGHRSVSWYQQTPGQGLQFLFEYFSETQRNKGNFPGRFSGRQFSNSRSEMNVSTLELGDSALYLCGAARYSGGEQFFGPGTRLTVL.

This chain uses TRBV27 with TRBJ1-6, with TRBD1 matching 8 bases. V trimming: 2 bases; J trimming: 6 bases; junction bases outside the gene matches: 6. Germline values: CDR1 MNHEY, CDR2 SMNVEV (reference sequence). The CDR3 covers 16 residues. CDR3 loop: CASSLQGAKVNSPLHF. Written as DNA, the CDR3 is TGTGCCAGCAGTTTACAGGGGGCGAAGGTTAATTCACCCCTCCACTTT.

The chain recombines TRBV5-6 with TRBJ2-1, with 10 bases that match TRBD2. The trim removed 2 bases at V and 0 bases at J, leaving 8 bases unmatched. This CDR3 is built from 18 residues. Germline V gene sequence: CDR1 SGHDT, CDR2 YYEEEE. The CDR3 protein is CASSFWTSGASSYNEQFF. CDR3 coding DNA: TGTGCCAGCAGCTTCTGGACTAGCGGAGCCAGCTCCTACAATGAGCAGTTCTTC. Based on the CDR3 plus reference TRBV5-6 and TRBJ2-1, the full variable domain is DAGVTQSPTHLIKTRGQQVTLRCSPKSGHDTVSWYQQALGQGPQFIFQYYEEEERQRGNFPDRFSGHQFPNYSSELNVNALLLGDSALYLCASSFWTSGASSYNEQFFGPGTRLTVL.

The chain has TRBV10-3 and TRBJ1-1; unclear D gene. V was clipped by 6 bases and J by 2 bases, with 13 bases between them. The CDR3 runs to 14 residues. Germline V gene sequence: CDR1 ENHRY, CDR2 SYGVKD. The CDR3 region has the DNA TGTGCCATCAGAGAACGGTACAGTAACACTGAAGCTTTCTTT. It translates to CAIRERYSNTEAFF.

This clonotype was recorded a few times. Here the CDR3 DNA reads TGTGCCAGCACCGAGGACAGCAACTACAATGAGCAGTTCTTC. As protein: CASTEDSNYNEQFF. This chain links TRBV2 with TRBJ2-1, with a possible D match to TRBD1 (6 bases). Germline CDR1 SNHLY, CDR2 FYNNEI. V lost 7 bases, J lost 3 bases, and 13 bases lay in between. The CDR3 runs 14 residues. Full variable domain (remainder filled in from reference TRBV2 and TRBJ2-1): EPEVTQTPSHQVTQMGQEVILRCVPISNHLYFYWYRQILGQKVEFLVSFYNNEISEKSEIFDDQFSVERPDGSNFTLKIRSTKLEDSAMYFCASTEDSNYNEQFFGPGTRLTVL.

The chain joins TRBV5-8 to TRBJ2-4; 7 bases map to TRBD1. J lost 2 bases, V lost 1 base, and 9 bases had no gene match. The CDR3 totals 17 residues. Germline V gene sequence: CDR1 SGHTS, CDR2 YDEGEE. The CDR3 sequence: CASSLRGDRDPKNIQYF. CDR3 nucleotides: TGTGCCAGCAGCTTGCGGGGAGACAGGGACCCCAAAAACATTCAGTACTTC.

This chain connects TRBV10-3 to TRBJ1-4, with D possibly matching TRBD1 (6 bases). The V gene lost 3 bases and the J gene lost 8 bases, with 16 bases spanning the gap. The V gene's germline CDR1 is ENHRY and CDR2 SYGVKD. The CDR3 extends over 15 amino acids. The CDR3 DNA is TGTGCCATCAGTGAACTCTACAGGGAGTGGGAAAAACTGTTTTTT. Translating gives CAISELYREWEKLFF.

Only a few counts were recorded for this clonotype. CDR3 bases: TGCAGCCTCTCGGGGGGCGATGTCTATGGCTACACCTTC. It is translated as CSLSGGDVYGYTF. The chain combines TRBV29-1 with TRBJ1-2; tentative D call: TRBD1 (6 bases). This CDR3 is 13 amino acids long. Looked up from germline, CDR1 is SQVTM and CDR2 is ANQGSEA. With 8 bases removed from V and 4 bases from J, the gap between germline ends came to 17 bases. Full variable domain (rest looked up from reference TRBV29-1 and TRBJ1-2): SAVISQKPSRDICQRGTSLTIQCQVDSQVTMMFWYRQQPGQSLTLIATANQGSEATYESGFVIDKFPISRPNLTFSTLTVSNMSPEDSSIYLCSLSGGDVYGYTFGSGTRLTVV.

This sequence joins TRBV4-3 and TRBJ2-2; D gene unclear. This CDR3 contains 14 residues. Per germline, CDR1 LGHNA and CDR2 YSLEER. Trimming took 3 bases from V and 6 from J, leaving 11 bases between them. CDR3: CASSHLLDPGELFF. The CDR3 region has the DNA TGCGCCAGCAGCCACCTACTCGACCCCGGGGAGCTGTTTTTT.

Ten or more counts support this clonotype. This chain uses TRBV7-9 with TRBJ2-5; TRBD1 is a possible D gene (6 bases). The CDR3 extends over 17 amino acids. Germline V gene data show CDR1 as SEHNR and CDR2 as FQNEAQ (reference sequence). Trimming pared 8 bases from V and 4 bases from J, leaving 26 bases between. CDR3 sequence: CASLSLPQHRDRETQYF. CDR3 in DNA: TGTGCCAGCCTCAGCCTCCCCCAACACAGGGACCGAGAGACCCAGTACTTC.

This chain joins TRBV12-3 or TRBV12-4 and TRBJ1-2; D is perhaps TRBD1 (5 bases). The CDR3 has 13 residues. V gave up 7 bases and J gave up 4 bases, with 13 bases separating them. The CDR3 loop is CASTPGFSYGYTF. The CDR3 coding sequence is TGTGCCAGCACTCCAGGGTTTTCCTATGGCTACACCTTC.

This clonotype was counted between two and nine times. The chain joins TRBV19 to TRBJ2-3; 7 bases agree with TRBD1. Unmatched junction bases numbered 2, after V lost 3 bases and J lost 2 bases. Germline V gene sequence: CDR1 LNHDA, CDR2 SQIVND (reference sequence). The CDR3 extends over 14 amino acids. In DNA, the CDR3 is TGTGCCAGTAGTATCGGGACAGCCACAGATACGCAGTATTTT. Translated, it gives CASSIGTATDTQYF.